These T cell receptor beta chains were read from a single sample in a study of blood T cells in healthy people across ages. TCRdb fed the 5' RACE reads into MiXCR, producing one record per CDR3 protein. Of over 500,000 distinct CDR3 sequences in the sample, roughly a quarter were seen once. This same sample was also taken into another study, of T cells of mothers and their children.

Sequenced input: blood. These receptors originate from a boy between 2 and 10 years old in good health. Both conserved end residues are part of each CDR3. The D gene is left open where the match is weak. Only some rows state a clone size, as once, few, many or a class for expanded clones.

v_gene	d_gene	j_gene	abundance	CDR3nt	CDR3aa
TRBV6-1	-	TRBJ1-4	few	TGTGCCAGCAGTAGGGCGGTTAATGAAAAACTGTTTTTT	CASSRAVNEKLFF
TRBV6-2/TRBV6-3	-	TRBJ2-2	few	TGTGCCAGCATTCAGGGACTTTCCACCGGGGAGCTGTTTTTT	CASIQGLSTGELFF
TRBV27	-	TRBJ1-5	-	TGTGCCAGCAGTTTGTTAGGTGGAAGCAATCAGCCCCAGCATTTT	CASSLLGGSNQPQHF
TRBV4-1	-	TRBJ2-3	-	TGCGCCAGCAGCCAAGAACCGCCGAGTGCGGGCAGCACAGATACGCAGTATTTT	CASSQEPPSAGSTDTQYF
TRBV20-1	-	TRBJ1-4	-	TGCAGTGCTAGTTCGACCGACTGGGATGAAAAACTGTTTTTT	CSASSTDWDEKLFF
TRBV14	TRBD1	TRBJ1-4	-	TGTGCCAGCAGCCGGTTGAGAGGGGGCGGCGAAAAACTGTTTTTT	CASSRLRGGGEKLFF
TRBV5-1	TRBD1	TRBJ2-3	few	TGCGCCAGCAGCCCGACAGGGATAGATACGCAGTATTTT	CASSPTGIDTQYF
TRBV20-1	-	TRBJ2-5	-	TGCAGTGCTAGAGATACCGCGACTAGTCTAGAGACCCAGTACTTC	CSARDTATSLETQYF
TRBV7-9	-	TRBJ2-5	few	TGTGCCAGCAGCTTGGGACTCGACAGACAAGAGACCCAGTACTTC	CASSLGLDRQETQYF
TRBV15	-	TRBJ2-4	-	TGTGCCACCAGCAGAGATTTAGGGCTAGCCAAAAACATTCAGTACTTC	CATSRDLGLAKNIQYF
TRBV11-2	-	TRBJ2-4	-	TGTGCCAGCAGCTTCAGGGCCATTCAGTACTTC	CASSFRAIQYF
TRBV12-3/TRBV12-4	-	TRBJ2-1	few	TGTGCCAGCTCCACAACCCTAGCGAGCTGGGGCTGGGAGCAGTTCTTC	CASSTTLASWGWEQFF
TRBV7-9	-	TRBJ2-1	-	TGTGCCAGCAGTAGGGAGGGGGGCTGGGAGCAGTTCTTC	CASSREGGWEQFF
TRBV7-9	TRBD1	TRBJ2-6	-	TGTGCCAGCAGAACCGGGACAGGGGCCTCTGGGGCCAACGTCCTGACTTTC	CASRTGTGASGANVLTF
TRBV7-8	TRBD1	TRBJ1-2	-	TGTGCCAGCAGCACCAGATGGGACAGGGGGGATGGCTACACCTTC	CASSTRWDRGDGYTF
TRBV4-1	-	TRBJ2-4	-	TGCGCCAGCAGCCCCCCGTTGGGATCCTTAGCCAAAAACATTCAGTACTTC	CASSPPLGSLAKNIQYF
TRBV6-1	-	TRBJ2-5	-	TGTGCCAGCAGTGAAATAGGGGGGGGTGGGACCCAGTACTTC	CASSEIGGGGTQYF
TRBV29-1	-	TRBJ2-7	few	TGCAGTCCTCTCAAGGACTACGAGCAGTACTTC	CSPLKDYEQYF
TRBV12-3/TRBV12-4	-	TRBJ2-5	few	TGTGCCAGCAGTCGACAGGGAGGGACCCAGTACTTC	CASSRQGGTQYF
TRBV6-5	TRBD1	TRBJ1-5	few	TGTGCCAGCAGGCGGACAGGGAGTAGGCCCCAGCATTTT	CASRRTGSRPQHF
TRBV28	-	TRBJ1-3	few	TGTGCCAGCAGTTTGAGGCAGACGGGAAACACCATATATTTT	CASSLRQTGNTIYF
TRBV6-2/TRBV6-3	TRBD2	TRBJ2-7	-	TGTGCCACATCTCCTAGCGGGATCGACGAGCAGTACTTC	CATSPSGIDEQYF
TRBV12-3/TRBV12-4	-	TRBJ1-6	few	TGTGCCAGCAGTTCCCAACAGAATTCACCCCTCCACTTT	CASSSQQNSPLHF
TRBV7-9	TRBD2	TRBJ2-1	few	TGTGCCAGCAGCTTAGTAGCGGGGGTTACCTACAATGAGCAGTTCTTC	CASSLVAGVTYNEQFF
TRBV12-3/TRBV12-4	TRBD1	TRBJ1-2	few	TGTGCCAGCAGTTCACAGGGGGCGGTCTATGGCTACACCTTC	CASSSQGAVYGYTF
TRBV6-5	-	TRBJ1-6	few	TGTGCCAGCAGTTACTCCCCGGGCAGCTTATCACCCCTCCACTTT	CASSYSPGSLSPLHF
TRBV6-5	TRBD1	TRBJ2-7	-	TGTGCCAGCAGTATAAGACAGGGGGTCTCCTACGAGCAGTACTTC	CASSIRQGVSYEQYF
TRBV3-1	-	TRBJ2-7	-	TGTGCCAGCAGCCAAGGTAACCGGGAGCAGTACTTC	CASSQGNREQYF
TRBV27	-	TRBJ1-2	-	TGTGCCAGCAGTTTAAACCAAGAGCTCTATGGCTACACCTTC	CASSLNQELYGYTF
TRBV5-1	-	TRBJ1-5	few	TGCGCCAGCAGCTTGGGTACCGATGGCAATCAGCCCCAGCATTTT	CASSLGTDGNQPQHF
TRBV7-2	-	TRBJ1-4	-	TGTGCCAGCAGCCTTGGGATTACGCAGGGCTCAGCGCTGTTTTTT	CASSLGITQGSALFF
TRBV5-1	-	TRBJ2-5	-	TGCGCCAGCAGCTGGGGGCCTAGCGACGAGACCCAGTACTTC	CASSWGPSDETQYF
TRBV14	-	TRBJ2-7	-	TGTGCCAGCAGCCAAGACAGGGGACTTGTCGAGCAGTACTTC	CASSQDRGLVEQYF
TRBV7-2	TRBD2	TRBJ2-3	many	TGTGCCAGCAGTTCGGGCCTAGCGGGAGTAGCAGATACGCAGTATTTT	CASSSGLAGVADTQYF
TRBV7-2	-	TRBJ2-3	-	TGTGCCAGCAGCGGACAAAAAACAGATACGCAGTATTTT	CASSGQKTDTQYF
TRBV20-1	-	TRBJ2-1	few	TGCAGTGCTAGTCCTGGACTGAACAATGAGCAGTTCTTC	CSASPGLNNEQFF
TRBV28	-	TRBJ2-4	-	TGTGCCAGCAGTTTTTCAGGGGACAAAAACATTCAGTACTTC	CASSFSGDKNIQYF
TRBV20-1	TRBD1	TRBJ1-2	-	TGCAGTGCTAGAGACCCCGACAGGGAAGTTAACTATGGCTACACCTTC	CSARDPDREVNYGYTF
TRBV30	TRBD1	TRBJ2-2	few	TGTGCCTGGGGGGGGACAGGCGCGAACACCGGGGAGCTGTTTTTT	CAWGGTGANTGELFF
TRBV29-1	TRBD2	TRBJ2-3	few	TGCAGCGTTATACGGACTAGCGGGAGGTTCAGCACAGATACGCAGTATTTT	CSVIRTSGRFSTDTQYF
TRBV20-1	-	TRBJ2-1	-	TGCAGTGCTAGGACCCCCCGGGGCCCTTCCTACAATGAGCAGTTCTTC	CSARTPRGPSYNEQFF
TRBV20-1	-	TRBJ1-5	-	TGCAGTGCTACCGGGTGGGGGGATAGCAATCAGCCCCAGCATTTT	CSATGWGDSNQPQHF
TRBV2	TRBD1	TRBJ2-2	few	TGTGCCAGCAGTGCACAGGGGGCGAACACCGGGGAGCTGTTTTTT	CASSAQGANTGELFF
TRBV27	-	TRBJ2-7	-	TGTGCCAGCAGCCCAGCCCCCTCCTACGAGCAGTACTTC	CASSPAPSYEQYF
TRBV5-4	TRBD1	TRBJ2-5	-	TGTGCCAGCAGGAACCCGGGACAGGGGGCCGCCGAGACCCAGTACTTC	CASRNPGQGAAETQYF
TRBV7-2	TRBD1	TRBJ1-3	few	TGTGCCAGCAGCTTATCGTACGGGACAGCGACCATTCGGTCTGGAAACACCATATATTTT	CASSLSYGTATIRSGNTIYF